The entry below gives a single TCR beta chain sequence along with its context. Its target is not known. This record comes from a study of vaccination effects on CD4 cells after COVID-19. Overall study findings and caveats: The study got few convalescent patients and did not collect any early post-infection timepoints.

Trimming shortened V by 4 bases and J by 4 bases, and 18 bases separated the two germline ends. Germline values: CDR1 ENHRY, CDR2 SYGVKD. The CDR3 covers 16 residues. Sequencing followed a ViraFEST assay step that expanded antigen-specific CD4+ T cells with viral peptide pools. Between days 10 and 11 of culture, CD4+ T cells were separated out. PCR confirmed that the person was infected with SARS-CoV-2 between March and December 2020. Assay: immunoSEQ multiplex PCR; the TCRdb copy retains only in-frame clones and omits some. The data contain tens of thousands of clones, roughly three quarters of them singletons.

The sample consisted of CD4+ T cells from PBMCs cultured with HIV peptides, taken before COVID-19 vaccination. Subset noted: HIV-1 Nef peptide pool negative control/reference culture. The V call is TRBV10-3, the J call TRBJ2-3, with a tentative D call TRBD2 (6 bases). The TCR was taken from a human donor who had a prior SARS-CoV-2 infection. In DNA form, the CDR3 reads TGTGCCATCAGTGCGAATAGCGGACATACCGCAGATACGCAGTATTTT. The encoded protein is CAISANSGHTADTQYF.